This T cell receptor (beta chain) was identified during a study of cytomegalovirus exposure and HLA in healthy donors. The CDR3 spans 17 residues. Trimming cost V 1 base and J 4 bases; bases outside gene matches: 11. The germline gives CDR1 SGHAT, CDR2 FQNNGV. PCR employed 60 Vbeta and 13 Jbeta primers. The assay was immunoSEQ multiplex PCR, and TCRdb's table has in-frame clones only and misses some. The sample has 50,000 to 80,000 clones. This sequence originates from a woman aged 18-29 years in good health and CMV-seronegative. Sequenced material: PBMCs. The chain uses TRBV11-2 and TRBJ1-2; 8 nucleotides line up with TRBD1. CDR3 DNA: TGTGCCAGCAGCTTAGGCCTTGTCAGGGGGCGCGTCTATGGCTACACCTTC. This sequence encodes CASSLGLVRGRVYGYTF.